This T cell receptor (beta chain) was documented in a study of cytomegalovirus exposure and HLA in healthy donors. A note on this clone: Other DNA sequences of this sample code for an identical CDR3.

CDR1 is LGHNA and CDR2 is YSLEER in the germline V gene. CDR3 length: 13 amino acids. The germline V and J ends were trimmed by 0 bases and 6 bases, with 6 bases remaining between them. Researchers ran the PCR with 60 Vbeta and 13 Jbeta primers. The protocol was immunoSEQ multiplex PCR, while the TCRdb copy is restricted to in-frame clones and leaves out a portion. The data contain under 95,000 clones, around four fifths of them seen just once; the ten biggest clones take up roughly 2%. The V call is TRBV4-3, the J call TRBJ1-5, with D perhaps matching TRBD1 (6 bases). Sequenced sample: PBMCs. This TCR derives from a boy aged 5-17 years in good health and CMV-seronegative. The CDR3 region is CASSQDRGQPQHF. CDR3 DNA: TGCGCCAGCAGCCAAGACAGGGGTCAGCCCCAGCATTTT.